The 14 T cell receptor beta chains given below trace back to one sample, sequenced in a study of blood T cells in healthy people across ages. A sample-barcoded 5' primer and a J-beta primer mix were used in a second PCR of roughly 7 to 11 cycles. TCRdb reprocessed the 5' RACE reads via MiXCR and lists one record per CDR3 protein. The sample has about 810,000 distinct CDR3 sequences; about 36% are singletons. The sequenced sample was blood. These receptors were obtained from a man aged 18-30 years in good health.

This clonotype has ten or more counts. CDR3 bases: TGTGCCAGCACCACAGGGGCCACCAATGAGCAGTTCTTC. It translates to CASTTGATNEQFF. This sequence joins TRBV7-2 and TRBJ2-1; 7 bases align to TRBD1. Germline V CDR1 and CDR2: SGHTA, FQGNSA. The ends lost 7 bases at V and 6 bases at J; junction bases unmatched: 6. CDR3 length: 13 residues. The variable domain in full, with the rest retrieved from reference TRBV7-2 and TRBJ2-1, is GAGVSQSPSNKVTEKGKDVELRCDPISGHTALYWYRQSLGQGLEFLIYFQGNSAPDKSGLPSDRFSAERTGGSVSTLTIQRTQQEDSAVYLCASTTGATNEQFFGPGTRLTVL.

The table lists this clonotype with a count of one. The chain has TRBV7-2 and TRBJ2-1; 8 bases match TRBD2. Germline V CDR1 and CDR2: SGHTA, FQGNSA. V shed 5 bases, J shed 9 bases, and the junction held 9 bases outside the gene matches. This CDR3 spans 14 amino acids. CDR3 nucleotides: TGTGCCAGCAGCCCCTTGGGGACTAGAGGTGAGCAGTTCTTC. Residues: CASSPLGTRGEQFF. The complete variable domain, with remaining parts taken from reference TRBV7-2 and TRBJ2-1, reads GAGVSQSPSNKVTEKGKDVELRCDPISGHTALYWYRQSLGQGLEFLIYFQGNSAPDKSGLPSDRFSAERTGGSVSTLTIQRTQQEDSAVYLCASSPLGTRGEQFFGPGTRLTVL.

This clonotype has just a few counts. The rearrangement joins TRBV6-6 to TRBJ2-1; possible D gene TRBD1, 5 bases. The last part of the DNA fits TRBJ2-7 better; the J call may be wrong. The CDR3 totals 12 residues. Per germline, CDR1 MNHNY and CDR2 SVGAGI (reference sequence). The CDR3 sequence is CASGRVDNEQYF. Written as DNA, the CDR3 is TGTGCCAGCGGAAGGGTGGACAATGAGCAGTACTTC.

Points on this clonotype: A much larger clone sits a single nucleotide away, making a read error possible. CDR3 DNA: TGCAGTGCTAGAGATGGAGACAATGCCTACAATGAGCAGGTCTTC. It translates to CSARDGDNAYNEQVF. The J gene is TRBJ2-1, the V gene TRBV20-1, with D unclear. The CDR3 loop spans 15 amino acids. Germline lookup yields CDR1 DFQATT and CDR2 SNEGSKA (reference sequence).

This clonotype occurred a few times. The chain joins TRBV5-1 to TRBJ2-1, with 9 positions matching TRBD1. The ends lost 6 bases at V and 3 bases at J; junction bases unmatched: 22. Germline V gene sequence: CDR1 SGHRS, CDR2 YFSETQ. There are 20 residues in the CDR3. The CDR3 coding sequence is TGCGCCAGCACCTGGCCGACGGGACAGGGTTTTCGATACAGCTACAATGAGCAGTTCTTC. Its translation: CASTWPTGQGFRYSYNEQFF.

The CDR3 sequence is CASSYSSQVRSGQENNEQFF. CDR3 coding DNA: TGTGCCAGCAGTTACTCGAGTCAGGTGCGGTCGGGACAGGAGAACAATGAGCAGTTCTTC. This chain uses TRBV6-2 or TRBV6-3 with TRBJ2-1, with 8 bases matching TRBD1. The CDR3 totals 20 residues. CDR1 and CDR2 (germline): MNHEY, SVGEGT. V was clipped by 0 bases and J by 5 bases; unmatched bases: 18.

This clonotype was observed a handful of times. The chain couples TRBV20-1 to TRBJ1-2; D might be TRBD1 (5 bases). Trimming took off 4 bases at V and 4 bases at J, with 16 bases between the two ends. CDR1 and CDR2 (germline): DFQATT, SNEGSKA (reference sequence). The CDR3 has 14 amino acids. This CDR3 reads CSATPSGKGYGYTF. The CDR3 DNA follows: TGCAGTGCTACTCCCTCAGGGAAGGGCTATGGCTACACCTTC.

The rearrangement uses TRBV12-3 or TRBV12-4 and TRBJ2-5, with a possible D match to TRBD2 (6 bases). This CDR3 has 14 amino acids. The germline V and J ends were trimmed by 3 bases and 0 bases, with 8 bases remaining between them. CDR3 sequence: CASSFRLDQETQYF. In nucleotides, the CDR3 is TGTGCCAGCAGTTTTCGACTAGACCAAGAGACCCAGTACTTC.

The rearrangement uses TRBV29-1 and TRBJ2-1, with a tentative D call TRBD2 (5 bases). The DNA end is more similar to TRBJ2-7, so the J call may be wrong. The CDR3 covers 12 residues. The germline CDR1 and CDR2 sequences are SQVTM and ANQGSEA. CDR3 sequence (DNA): TGCAGCGTTGCTAGCTCCTACAATGGGCAGTACTTC. Its protein is CSVASSYNGQYF.

The genes are TRBV6-5 and TRBJ2-3; TRBD1 aligns across 7 bases. The CDR3 runs to 19 residues. Germline trimming cut 1 base from V and 1 base from J; bases unmatched to any gene: 14. The germline gives CDR1 MNHEY, CDR2 SVGAGI. The CDR3 DNA sequence: TGTGCCAGCAGTTACTACCCTCCCAAACAGGGGATGGGCACAGATACGCAGTATTTT. Protein: CASSYYPPKQGMGTDTQYF.

There are a few counts of this clonotype. V and J are TRBV7-2 and TRBJ1-4, with unresolved D. The V end was cut by 0 bases, the J end by 7 bases, with 15 bases between. The CDR3 is 16 residues long. Germline assignment: CDR1 SGHTA and CDR2 FQGNSA. CDR3 sequence: CASSLALGGRGEKLFF. In DNA, the CDR3 is TGTGCCAGCAGCTTAGCGCTAGGCGGGCGGGGTGAAAAACTGTTTTTT.

There are many counts of this clonotype. The chain uses TRBV12-3 or TRBV12-4 and TRBJ2-3; no reliable D call. This CDR3 spans 14 amino acids. V dropped 2 bases and J dropped 6 bases, with 12 bases sitting between them. The CDR3 loop reads CASSLSAPTDTQYF. The CDR3 nucleotides read TGTGCCAGCAGTTTATCCGCGCCAACTGATACGCAGTATTTT.

This clonotype turned up a few times. The chain joins TRBV28 to TRBJ2-5; D gene unclear. The V end was cut by 2 bases, the J end by 5 bases, with 9 bases between. Germline CDR1 reads MDHEN; CDR2 reads SYDVKM. The CDR3 is made up of 13 amino acids. Here the CDR3 reads CASSLTSSETQYF. The CDR3 coding sequence is TGTGCCAGCAGTTTAACAAGCTCGGAGACCCAGTACTTC.

This clonotype was detected once. At one end, the junction sequence differs from germline, possibly due to a read error. This chain uses TRBV29-1 with TRBJ2-1; 7 positions agree with TRBD2. The germline gives CDR1 SQVTM, CDR2 ANQGSEA. The CDR3 sequence is 11 residues long. CDR3 residues: CSGEWGGEQFF. CDR3 nucleotide sequence: TGCAGCGGTGAATGGGGGGGTGAGCAGTTCTTC.